This TCR beta chain was retrieved from a study of regulatory T cells in long-lasting Graves disease. The CDR3 totals 17 residues. Germline lookup yields CDR1 MDHEN and CDR2 SYDVKM. V was pared by 1 base and J by 2 bases, with 7 bases of the junction left unmatched. This clonotype was detected many times. Time point here: newly diagnosed GD, antithyroid drugs for less than 3 months. RNA extracted from PBMCs served as the sequencing template. Building of the TCR beta libraries involved iRepertoire HTBI primers and Arm-PCR of CDR3 regions. TCRdb re-analysed the multiplex PCR reads in MiXCR, keeping a single row per CDR3 protein. The table records under 700,000 distinct CDR3 sequences, about 16% of them present only once. The same sample was also studied in work on T cells in Graves' hyperthyroidism and ophthalmopathy.

The TCR comes from a woman in her forties or fifties with Graves disease. Specimen: peripheral blood mononuclear cells (PBMCs), collected at new diagnosis, from a patient treated with antithyroid drugs. The chain uses TRBV28 and TRBJ1-3; 8 bases are a match to TRBD1. The DNA of the CDR3 is TGTGCCAGCAGTTTATTCCGGACAGGGATGACTGGAAACACCATATATTTT. Residues: CASSLFRTGMTGNTIYF.